The 20 T cell receptor beta chains presented below share a single source sample, sequenced in a study of cytomegalovirus exposure and HLA in healthy donors. Generated by immunoSEQ multiplex PCR, the TCRdb table keeps only in-frame clones and is missing some. This table holds 150,000 to 200,000 clones, about 81% found once. Material: PBMCs. The receptors here all came from a woman aged 25 to 39 in good health and CMV-seronegative.

This clone occurred once. This chain joins TRBV4-1 and TRBJ2-1; 9 bases match TRBD1. CDR1 and CDR2 (germline): MGHRA, YSYEKL. Germline trimming cut 5 bases from V and 10 bases from J; bases unmatched to any gene: 12. The CDR3 sequence is 15 residues long. The CDR3 nucleotides are TGCGCCAGCAGCGACCCGGGCACAGGGGGCGAAGAGCAGTTCTTC. Translation gives CASSDPGTGGEEQFF.

This chain uses TRBV27 with TRBJ1-1; D might be TRBD1 (6 bases). Germline V lookup: CDR1 MNHEY, CDR2 SMNVEV (reference sequence). The CDR3 length is 15 residues. Between the trimmed V and J ends, which lost 8 bases and 4 bases, there was a span of 20 bases. In nucleotides, the CDR3 is TGTGCCAGCGGATCAAAAAAGACAGGACTCACTGAAGCTTTCTTT. Its protein product is CASGSKKTGLTEAFF.

This chain uses TRBV4-1 with TRBJ2-3, with a possible D match to TRBD2 (6 bases). Trimming took 0 bases from V and 0 from J, leaving 22 bases between them. CDR1 MGHRA and CDR2 YSYEKL come from the germline V gene. CDR3 length: 20 amino acids. The CDR3 nucleotides are TGCGCCAGCAGCCAAGATCCGAGCCTGGGACTTCGGATTAGCACAGATACGCAGTATTTT. It yields the protein CASSQDPSLGLRISTDTQYF.

The rearrangement joins TRBV10-3 to TRBJ2-7, with 9 positions matching TRBD2. The CDR3 consists of 19 residues. The germline V gene encodes CDR1 ENHRY and CDR2 SYGVKD. V was clipped by 0 bases and J by 7 bases; unmatched bases: 19. DNA of the CDR3: TGTGCCATCAGTGAGTCGAAAGGGCTAGCGGGATCCCGAGCTCGGGAGCAGTACTTC. Its translation is CAISESKGLAGSRAREQYF.

V usage is TRBV29-1 and J usage is TRBJ1-4; 8 bases align to TRBD1. The length of the CDR3 is 12 residues. CDR1 and CDR2 from the germline V gene are SQVTM and ANQGSEA. Trimming took 4 bases from V and 8 from J; bases not matched to a gene: 3. CDR3 bases: TGCAGCGTTGCACAGGGGGGCGAAAAACTGTTTTTT. Its translation is CSVAQGGEKLFF. Together with reference TRBV29-1 and TRBJ1-4, the CDR3 gives the full variable domain: SAVISQKPSRDICQRGTSLTIQCQVDSQVTMMFWYRQQPGQSLTLIATANQGSEATYESGFVIDKFPISRPNLTFSTLTVSNMSPEDSSIYLCSVAQGGEKLFFGSGTQLSVL.

The genes are TRBV10-2 and TRBJ2-7; possibly TRBD2 for D (5 bases). Germline V gene data show CDR1 as WSHSY and CDR2 as SAAADI. The CDR3 length is 12 residues. The V gene lost 8 bases and the J gene lost 3 bases, with 11 bases spanning the gap. For the CDR3, the DNA is TGCGCCAGCCGCGATCGGGGCTACGAGCAGTACTTC. Protein: CASRDRGYEQYF.

The V gene is TRBV6-1, the J gene TRBJ1-2, with 7 bases identical to TRBD1. Trimming at V came to 0 bases and at J to 2 bases, leaving 6 bases not matched to a gene. The germline gives CDR1 MNHNS, CDR2 SASEGT. This CDR3 region has 16 residues. CDR3: CASSEAKGGRNYGYTF. CDR3 nucleotides: TGTGCCAGCAGTGAAGCGAAAGGGGGCCGCAACTATGGCTACACCTTC.

V is TRBV30 and J is TRBJ2-7; weak D call: TRBD1 (6 bases). The germline V gene has CDR1 GTSNPN and CDR2 SVGIG (reference sequence). Trimming pared 3 bases from V and 6 bases from J, leaving 12 bases between. The CDR3 consists of 12 residues. CDR3 coding DNA: TGTGCCTGGAGCTCACAGGGTCCCGAGCAGTACTTC. Its translation is CAWSSQGPEQYF.

V gene TRBV5-4 combines with J gene TRBJ2-5, with TRBD2 identical over 7 bases. The CDR3 sequence is 14 residues long. V dropped 5 bases and J dropped 5; count of bases not matched to a gene: 9. The V gene's germline CDR1 is SGHNT and CDR2 YYREEE (reference sequence). The chain's CDR3 is CASRAGLGGETQYF. DNA of the CDR3: TGTGCCAGCAGGGCCGGACTAGGAGGTGAGACCCAGTACTTC.

In this sample, this clone turned up a few times. The chain couples TRBV4-1 to TRBJ1-2, with D unresolved. The CDR3 contains 15 residues. V was cut by 0 bases and J by 8 bases, with 16 bases left in between. Germline V gives CDR1 MGHRA, CDR2 YSYEKL. For the CDR3, the DNA is TGCGCCAGCAGCCAAGATGGTGGCCCTCGGAGGGGCTACACCTTC. Translated: CASSQDGGPRRGYTF.

The chain is built from TRBV27 and TRBJ1-2; 7 positions agree with TRBD1. Germline values: CDR1 MNHEY, CDR2 SMNVEV (reference sequence). The CDR3 has 16 amino acids. After removal of 5 bases from V and 8 bases from J, the junction contained 17 bases not matched to a gene. CDR3 nucleotide sequence: TGTGCCAGCAGTCGGGACAGTCCCCTCCACATATGGGGCTACACCTTC. Its protein is CASSRDSPLHIWGYTF.

This clone was seen repeatedly, ten times or more. This chain uses TRBV6-1 with TRBJ2-7; tentatively, D is TRBD2 (5 bases). The V end lost 10 bases, the J end lost 0 bases, and 10 bases lay between the germline ends. The CDR3 has 12 amino acids. Germline V lookup: CDR1 MNHNS, CDR2 SASEGT. The CDR3 DNA reads as TGTGCCATTACCGGGGTCTCCTACGAGCAGTACTTC. Residues: CAITGVSYEQYF.

This clone was picked up a small number of times. The chain employs TRBV7-3 and TRBJ1-2, with a weak D call TRBD1 (5 bases). V was clipped by 5 bases and J by 6 bases, with 19 bases between them. The CDR3 has 15 residues. Germline-derived CDR1 and CDR2 are SGHTA and FQGTGA. The chain's CDR3 is CASSIDSVDPHGYTF. DNA of the CDR3: TGTGCCAGCAGCATAGACAGCGTTGATCCGCATGGCTACACCTTC.

V gene TRBV6-5 combines with J gene TRBJ2-3; 10 nucleotides agree with TRBD2. The CDR3 length is 15 residues. CDR1 is MNHEY, CDR2 SVGAGI, per germline. The ends lost 5 bases at V and 2 bases at J; junction bases unmatched: 4. The CDR3 DNA sequence: TGTGCCAGCAGTCGTACTAGCGGGGACACAGATACGCAGTATTTT. Amino acid sequence: CASSRTSGDTDTQYF.

V gene TRBV5-1 combines with J gene TRBJ2-1, with D perhaps TRBD1 (7 bases). Trimming pared 2 bases from V and 3 bases from J, leaving 12 bases between. The CDR3 runs 15 residues. Germline V lookup: CDR1 SGHRS, CDR2 YFSETQ. The CDR3 nucleotides are TGCGCCAGCAGCTTACAGGGGCGGGACTACAATGAGCAGTTCTTC. Translated: CASSLQGRDYNEQFF.

This chain joins TRBV19 and TRBJ2-7, with 7 bases lining up with TRBD1. The CDR3 is 15 amino acids. Germline V CDR1 and CDR2: LNHDA, SQIVND (reference sequence). V was pared by 5 bases and J by 1 base, with 8 bases of the junction left unmatched. Here the CDR3 reads CASSSQGYVSYEQYF. Written as DNA, the CDR3 is TGTGCCAGTAGTTCACAGGGGTATGTTTCCTACGAGCAGTACTTC.

V and J are TRBV19 and TRBJ2-4, with D maybe TRBD2 (6 bases). Trimming shortened V by 1 base and J by 1 base, and 14 bases separated the two germline ends. Germline assignment: CDR1 LNHDA and CDR2 SQIVND (reference sequence). The length of the CDR3 is 17 residues. CDR3 DNA: TGTGCCAGTAGTATAGTCGGAGGGAATTCGGCCAAAAACATTCAGTACTTC. It yields the protein CASSIVGGNSAKNIQYF.

This chain uses TRBV27 with TRBJ2-2; 13 bases fit TRBD2. Looked up from germline, CDR1 is MNHEY and CDR2 is SMNVEV (reference sequence). The CDR3 loop spans 16 amino acids. J was trimmed by 6 bases and V by 5 bases; bases with no gene match: 6. DNA for the CDR3: TGTGCCAGCAGTCTTACTAGCGGGAGGGCCTCCGGGGAGCTGTTTTTT. Translated, it gives CASSLTSGRASGELFF.

The chain couples TRBV29-1 to TRBJ2-5; 14 bases are a match to TRBD2. The CDR3 runs to 18 residues. In germline, CDR1 is SQVTM, CDR2 ANQGSEA. After removal of 1 base from V and 3 bases from J, the junction contained 10 bases not matched to a gene. DNA of the CDR3: TGCAGCGTTGAAGCAGGGTGGGGGACTAGCGGGAGTAAAGAGACCCAGTACTTC. Its protein product is CSVEAGWGTSGSKETQYF.

This rearrangement joins TRBV7-8 to TRBJ2-3, with D possibly TRBD2 on 6 matching bases. CDR1 is SGHVS, CDR2 FQNEAQ, per germline. The CDR3 runs to 15 residues. Trimming pared 1 base from V and 0 bases from J, leaving 8 bases between. DNA for the CDR3: TGTGCCAGCAGCTTAGTTCGGGGGAGCACAGATACGCAGTATTTT. Protein: CASSLVRGSTDTQYF.